This T cell receptor beta chain was retrieved from a study of CD8 T cells in ankylosing spondylitis. Study results and caveats: Significant enrichment of disease-linked clones was reportedly seen in matched ankylosing spondylitis synovial fluid. A number of the motif variants had already been described in reactive arthritis synovial fluid and blood. Several highly homologous variants made up a TCR beta motif, and this motif appeared characteristic of ankylosing spondylitis blood.

TCRdb re-analysed the 5' RACE reads in MiXCR, keeping a single row per CDR3 protein. The data hold some 37,000 distinct CDR3 sequences, with roughly an eighth observed a single time. The CDR3 length is 15 residues. Germline V lookup: CDR1 MNHEY, CDR2 SVGAGI. The V gene end was trimmed by 2 bases and the J gene end by 7 bases; junction bases not matched to a gene: 3. A word on this clonotype: Its cognate antigen is unknown.

Sequenced material: synovial fluid, either unsorted or a sorted T cell fraction (not recorded which). This chain links TRBV6-5 with TRBJ2-2, with 11 bases matching TRBD2. The clonotype comes from a male donor with ankylosing spondylitis. CDR3 loop: CASSYGTSGYGELFF. In nucleotides, the CDR3 is TGTGCCAGCAGTTACGGGACTAGCGGTTACGGGGAGCTGTTTTTT.